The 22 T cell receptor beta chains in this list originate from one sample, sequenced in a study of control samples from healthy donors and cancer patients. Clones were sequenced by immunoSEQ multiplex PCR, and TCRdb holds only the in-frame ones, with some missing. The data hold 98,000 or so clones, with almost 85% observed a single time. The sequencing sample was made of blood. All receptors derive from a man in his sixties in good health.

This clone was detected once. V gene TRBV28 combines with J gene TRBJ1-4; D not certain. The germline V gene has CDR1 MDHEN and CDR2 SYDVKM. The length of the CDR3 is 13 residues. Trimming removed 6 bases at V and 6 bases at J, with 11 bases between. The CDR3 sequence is CASRAKEHEKLFF. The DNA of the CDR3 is TGTGCCAGCAGAGCCAAGGAGCATGAAAAACTGTTTTTT.

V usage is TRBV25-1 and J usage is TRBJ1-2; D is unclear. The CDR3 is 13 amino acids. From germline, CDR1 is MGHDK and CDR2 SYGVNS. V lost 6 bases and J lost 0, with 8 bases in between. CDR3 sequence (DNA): TGTGCCAGCAGCCAACCCCCTAACTATGGCTACACCTTC. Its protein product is CASSQPPNYGYTF.

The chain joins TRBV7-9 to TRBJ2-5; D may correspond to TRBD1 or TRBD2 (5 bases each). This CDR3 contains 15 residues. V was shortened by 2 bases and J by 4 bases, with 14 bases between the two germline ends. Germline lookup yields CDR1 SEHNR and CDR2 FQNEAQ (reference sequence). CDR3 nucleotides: TGTGCCAGCAGCTTAAGGGACCCATGGGGAGAGACCCAGTACTTC. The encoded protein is CASSLRDPWGETQYF.

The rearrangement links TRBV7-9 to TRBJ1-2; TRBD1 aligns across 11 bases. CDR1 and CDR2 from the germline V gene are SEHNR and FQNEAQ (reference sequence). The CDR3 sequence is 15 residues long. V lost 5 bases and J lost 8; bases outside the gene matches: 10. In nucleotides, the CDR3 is TGTGCCAGCAGCCCTCGGATGGGACAGGGGGAGGGCTACACCTTC. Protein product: CASSPRMGQGEGYTF.

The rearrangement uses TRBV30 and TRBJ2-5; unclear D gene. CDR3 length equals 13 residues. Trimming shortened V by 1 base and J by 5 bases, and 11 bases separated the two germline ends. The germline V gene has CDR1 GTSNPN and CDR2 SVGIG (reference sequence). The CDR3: CAWSGGAGETQYF. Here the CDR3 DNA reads TGTGCCTGGAGTGGAGGAGCTGGGGAGACCCAGTACTTC.

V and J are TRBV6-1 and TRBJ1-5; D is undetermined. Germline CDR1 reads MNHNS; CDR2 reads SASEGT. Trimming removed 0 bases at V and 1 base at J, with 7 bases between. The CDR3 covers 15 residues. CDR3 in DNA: TGTGCCAGCAGTGAAGCGCGAGCCAGCAATCAGCCCCAGCATTTT. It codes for CASSEARASNQPQHF.

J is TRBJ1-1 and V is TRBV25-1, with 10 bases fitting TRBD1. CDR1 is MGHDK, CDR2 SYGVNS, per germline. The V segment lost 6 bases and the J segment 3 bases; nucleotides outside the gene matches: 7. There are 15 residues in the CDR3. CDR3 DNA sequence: TGTGCCAGCAGCCGGGACAGGGGCTTAGACACTGAAGCTTTCTTT. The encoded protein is CASSRDRGLDTEAFF. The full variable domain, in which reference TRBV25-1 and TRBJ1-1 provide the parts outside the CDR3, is EADIYQTPRYLVIGTGKKITLECSQTMGHDKMYWYQQDPGMELHLIHYSYGVNSTEKGDLSSESTVSRIRTEHFPLTLESARPSHTSQYLCASSRDRGLDTEAFFGQGTRLTVV.

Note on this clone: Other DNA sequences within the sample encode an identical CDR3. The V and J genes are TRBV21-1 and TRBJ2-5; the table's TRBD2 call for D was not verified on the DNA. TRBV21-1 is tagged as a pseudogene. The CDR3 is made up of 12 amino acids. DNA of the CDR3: TGTGCCAGCAGGGGGGGGGCGACGGCCCAGTACTTC. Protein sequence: CASRGGATAQYF.

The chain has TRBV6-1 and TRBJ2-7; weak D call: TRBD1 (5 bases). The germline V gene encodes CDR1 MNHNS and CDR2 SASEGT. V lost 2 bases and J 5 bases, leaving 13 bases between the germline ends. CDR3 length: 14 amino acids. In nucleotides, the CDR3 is TGTGCCAGCAGTGAAAAGGGCAGGGTCCACGAGCAGTACTTC. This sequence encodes CASSEKGRVHEQYF.

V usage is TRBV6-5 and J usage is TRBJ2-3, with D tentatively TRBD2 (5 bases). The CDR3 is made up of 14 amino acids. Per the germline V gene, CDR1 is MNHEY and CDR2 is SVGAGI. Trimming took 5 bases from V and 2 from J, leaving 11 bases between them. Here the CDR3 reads CASSPLDPTDTQYF. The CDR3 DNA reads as TGTGCCAGCAGTCCACTAGACCCCACAGATACGCAGTATTTT.

The CDR3 loop reads CAWTPAGQDTGELFF. CDR3 bases: TGTGCCTGGACCCCAGCGGGACAGGACACCGGGGAGCTGTTTTTT. The V call is TRBV30, the J call TRBJ2-2, with D tentatively TRBD1 (8 bases). The CDR3 is made up of 15 amino acids. The germline V gene has CDR1 GTSNPN and CDR2 SVGIG (reference sequence). Between the trimmed V and J ends, which lost 4 bases and 3 bases, there was a span of 15 bases.

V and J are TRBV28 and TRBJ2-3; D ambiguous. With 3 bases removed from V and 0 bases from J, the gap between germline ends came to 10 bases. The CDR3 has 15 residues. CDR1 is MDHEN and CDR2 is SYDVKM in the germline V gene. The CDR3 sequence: CASSLGPSSTDTQYF. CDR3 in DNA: TGTGCCAGCAGTTTGGGCCCCTCTAGCACAGATACGCAGTATTTT.

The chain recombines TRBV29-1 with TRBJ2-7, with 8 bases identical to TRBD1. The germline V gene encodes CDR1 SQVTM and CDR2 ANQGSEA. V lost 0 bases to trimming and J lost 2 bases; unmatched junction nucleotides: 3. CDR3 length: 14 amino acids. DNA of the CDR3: TGCAGCGTTGAAGATCCGGGACAGGCCTACGAGCAGTACTTC. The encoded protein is CSVEDPGQAYEQYF.

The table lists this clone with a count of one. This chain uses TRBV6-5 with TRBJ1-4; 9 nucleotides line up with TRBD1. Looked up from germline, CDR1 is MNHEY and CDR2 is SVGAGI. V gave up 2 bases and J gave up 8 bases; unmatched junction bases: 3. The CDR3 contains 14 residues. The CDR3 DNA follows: TGTGCCAGCAGTTACGGACAGGGGCGGGAAAAACTGTTTTTT. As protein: CASSYGQGREKLFF.

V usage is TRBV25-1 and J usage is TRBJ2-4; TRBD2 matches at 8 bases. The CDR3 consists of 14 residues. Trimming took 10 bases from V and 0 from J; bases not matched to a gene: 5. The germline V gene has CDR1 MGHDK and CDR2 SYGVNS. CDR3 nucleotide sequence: TGTGCCACCGGGGCGGGGGGAGCCAAAAACATTCAGTACTTC. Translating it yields CATGAGGAKNIQYF.

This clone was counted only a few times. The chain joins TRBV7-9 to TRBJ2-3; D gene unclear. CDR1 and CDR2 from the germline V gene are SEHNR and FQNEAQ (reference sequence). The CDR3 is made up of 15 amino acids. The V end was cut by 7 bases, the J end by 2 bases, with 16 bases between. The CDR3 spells CASTAATAFTDTQYF. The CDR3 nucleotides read TGTGCCAGCACGGCGGCTACGGCCTTCACAGATACGCAGTATTTT.

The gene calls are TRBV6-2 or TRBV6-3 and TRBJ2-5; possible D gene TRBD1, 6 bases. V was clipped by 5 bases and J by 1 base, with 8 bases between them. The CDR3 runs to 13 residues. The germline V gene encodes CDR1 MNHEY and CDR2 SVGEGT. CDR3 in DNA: TGTGCCAGCAGTCGGACAGCCCAAGAGACCCAGTACTTC. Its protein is CASSRTAQETQYF.

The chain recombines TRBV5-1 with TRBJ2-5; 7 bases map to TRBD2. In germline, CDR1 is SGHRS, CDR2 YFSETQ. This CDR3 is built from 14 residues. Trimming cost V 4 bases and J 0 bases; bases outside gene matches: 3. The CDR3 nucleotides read TGCGCCAGCAGCCTCGGGACTAACCAAGAGACCCAGTACTTC. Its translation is CASSLGTNQETQYF. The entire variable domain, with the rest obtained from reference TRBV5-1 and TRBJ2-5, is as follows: KAGVTQTPRYLIKTRGQQVTLSCSPISGHRSVSWYQQTPGQGLQFLFEYFSETQRNKGNFPGRFSGRQFSNSRSEMNVSTLELGDSALYLCASSLGTNQETQYFGPGTRLLVL.

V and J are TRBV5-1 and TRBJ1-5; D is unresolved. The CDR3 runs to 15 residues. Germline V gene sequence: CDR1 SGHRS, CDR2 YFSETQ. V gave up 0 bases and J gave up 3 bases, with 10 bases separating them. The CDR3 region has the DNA TGCGCCAGCAGCTTGGAAGCGGGCCCCAATCAGCCCCAGCATTTT. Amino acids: CASSLEAGPNQPQHF. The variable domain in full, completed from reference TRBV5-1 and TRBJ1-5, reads KAGVTQTPRYLIKTRGQQVTLSCSPISGHRSVSWYQQTPGQGLQFLFEYFSETQRNKGNFPGRFSGRQFSNSRSEMNVSTLELGDSALYLCASSLEAGPNQPQHFGDGTRLSIL.

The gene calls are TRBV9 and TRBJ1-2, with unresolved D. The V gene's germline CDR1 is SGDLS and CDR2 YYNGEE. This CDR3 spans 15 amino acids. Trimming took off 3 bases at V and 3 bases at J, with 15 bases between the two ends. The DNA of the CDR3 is TGTGCCAGCAGCGCCGAGGACGTCGCCTACTATGGCTACACCTTC. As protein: CASSAEDVAYYGYTF.

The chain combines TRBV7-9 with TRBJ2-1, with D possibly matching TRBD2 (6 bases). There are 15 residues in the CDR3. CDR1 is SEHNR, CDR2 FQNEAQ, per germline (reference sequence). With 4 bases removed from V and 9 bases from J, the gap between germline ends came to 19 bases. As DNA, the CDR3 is TGTGCCAGCAGCTCATGGGGGGAAGAACCCGGTGAGCAGTTCTTC. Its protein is CASSSWGEEPGEQFF.

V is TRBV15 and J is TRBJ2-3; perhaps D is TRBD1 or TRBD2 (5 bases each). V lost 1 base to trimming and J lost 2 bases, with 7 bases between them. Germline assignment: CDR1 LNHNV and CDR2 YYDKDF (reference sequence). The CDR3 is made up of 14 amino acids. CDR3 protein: CATSRVGTTDTQYF. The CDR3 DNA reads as TGTGCCACCAGCAGAGTGGGGACCACAGATACGCAGTATTTT.